The TCR beta chain under discussion was sequenced for a study of blood T cell repertoires in COVID-19. Assay used: immunoSEQ multiplex PCR; TCRdb lists only in-frame clones, some missing. Of around 380,000 clones listed, roughly 86% are singletons. CDR3 length equals 14 residues. The germline CDR1 and CDR2 sequences are KGHSH and LQKENI. Trimming pared 5 bases from V and 5 bases from J, leaving 14 bases between. Sequenced sample: peripheral blood. V and J are TRBV18 and TRBJ2-3; possibly TRBD1 for D (6 bases). The clonotype comes from a human donor with acute or convalescent COVID-19. The donor label of this sample is uncertain. CDR3 coding DNA: TGTGCCAGCTCAACGAAAACAGGGCTAGATACGCAGTATTTT. The encoded protein is CASSTKTGLDTQYF. The whole variable domain, filled in from reference TRBV18 and TRBJ2-3, reads NAGVMQNPRHLVRRRGQEARLRCSPMKGHSHVYWYRQLPEEGLKFMVYLQKENIIDESGMPKERFSAEFPKEGPSILRIQQVVRGDSAAYFCASSTKTGLDTQYFGPGTRLTVL.